Included here is one T cell receptor beta chain sequence, with context. The CDR3 sequence is 13 residues long. Germline CDR1 MNHEY, CDR2 SVGAGI. Trimming shortened V by 7 bases and J by 4 bases, and 11 bases separated the two germline ends. This specimen comes from a study of T cell responses to AZD1222 COVID-19 vaccine. Assay: immunoSEQ multiplex PCR; the TCRdb copy retains only in-frame clones and omits some. The sample has tens of thousands of clones; roughly 90% are singletons. The chain links TRBV6-5 to TRBJ1-5; no firm D call. The receptor was derived from an adult who received the AZD1222 COVID-19 vaccine. This sample comprised peripheral blood, obtained 28 days after the second AZD1222 dose. The CDR3 sequence: CASTVGENQPQHF. In DNA form, the CDR3 reads TGTGCCAGCACGGTGGGAGAGAATCAGCCCCAGCATTTT.